The present TCR beta chain was sequenced within a study of OX40 agonist ivuxolimab in advanced cancers. The V gene's germline CDR1 is SGHNT and CDR2 YENEEA. This CDR3 is 13 amino acids long. V lost 6 bases to trimming and J lost 3 bases; unmatched junction nucleotides: 1. Only in-frame clones appear in the TCRdb table, and some are missing; sequencing was by immunoSEQ multiplex PCR. The repertoire has 35,000 to 55,000 clones, roughly 82% of them found once; the top ten carry 15%. This clone came up once. The sequencing used CD4+ or CD8+ T cells sorted from blood, collected in a trial of the OX40 agonist ivuxolimab. The chain carries TRBV11-3 and TRBJ1-4; 7 bases agree with TRBD1. The receptor was derived from an adult with an advanced solid tumor such as melanoma, head and neck, liver or kidney cancer. CDR3: CASRQGSNEKLFF. In DNA, the CDR3 is TGTGCCAGCAGACAGGGGTCTAATGAAAAACTGTTTTTT.